This is a list of T cell receptor beta chains from one sample in a study of T-cell memory formation after mild COVID-19. TCRdb passed the 5' RACE reads through MiXCR, listing each CDR3 protein once. The profile covers roughly 40,000 distinct CDR3 sequences, with approximately 7% appearing a single time and 1.2% to 1.5% taken by the ten largest. Sequences were obtained from PBMCs or a T cell subset sorted from them (not recorded which). These receptor sequences come from a man in his late teens or twenties who had mild COVID-19 (a few samples of this study predate the infection). Cell type and time point are not known. Each CDR3 is given with its conserved first and last residue. Fields, in order: J gene, V gene, clone size, D gene, CDR3 protein, CDR3 DNA. The D gene is left open where the match is weak. Not every row has a clone size; where given, it reads once, few, many or a size class.

j_gene: TRBJ1-1
v_gene: TRBV29-1
abundance: few
d_gene: NA
CDR3aa: CSVESGEPEAFF
CDR3nt: TGCAGCGTTGAGAGTGGGGAACCTGAAGCTTTCTTT

j_gene: TRBJ2-3
v_gene: TRBV6-5
abundance: many
d_gene: TRBD2
CDR3aa: CASSFGTSTDTQYF
CDR3nt: TGTGCCAGCAGCTTCGGGACTAGTACAGATACGCAGTATTTT

j_gene: TRBJ2-2
v_gene: TRBV7-3
abundance: few
d_gene: TRBD1
CDR3aa: CASRRGPNTGELFF
CDR3nt: TGTGCCAGCAGAAGGGGGCCGAACACCGGGGAGCTGTTTTTT

j_gene: TRBJ2-7
v_gene: TRBV5-1
abundance: many
d_gene: TRBD2
CDR3aa: CASRGALLAGIYEQYF
CDR3nt: TGCGCCAGCAGAGGAGCGTTACTAGCGGGGATATACGAGCAGTACTTC

j_gene: TRBJ2-1
v_gene: TRBV7-9
abundance: NA
d_gene: TRBD2
CDR3aa: CASSSRLAGASSYNEQFF
CDR3nt: TGTGCCAGCAGCTCTCGACTAGCGGGGGCAAGCTCCTACAATGAGCAGTTCTTC

j_gene: TRBJ2-5
v_gene: TRBV20-1
abundance: many
d_gene: TRBD2
CDR3aa: CSARLAGGPFETQYF
CDR3nt: TGCAGTGCTAGATTAGCGGGGGGGCCCTTTGAGACCCAGTACTTC

j_gene: TRBJ2-2
v_gene: TRBV5-1
abundance: many
d_gene: NA
CDR3aa: CASSLSGYSNTGELFF
CDR3nt: TGCGCCAGCAGCTTGAGCGGCTACTCTAACACCGGGGAGCTGTTTTTT

j_gene: TRBJ1-4
v_gene: TRBV6-2/TRBV6-3
abundance: few
d_gene: TRBD1
CDR3aa: CASRRTGGYEKLFF
CDR3nt: TGTGCCAGCAGACGGACAGGGGGTTATGAAAAACTGTTTTTT

j_gene: TRBJ1-4
v_gene: TRBV12-3/TRBV12-4
abundance: few
d_gene: NA
CDR3aa: CASSLPAATNEKLFF
CDR3nt: TGTGCCAGCAGTTTACCGGCTGCAACTAATGAAAAACTGTTTTTT

j_gene: TRBJ2-6
v_gene: TRBV4-3
abundance: few
d_gene: NA
CDR3aa: CASSQDPAGANVLTF
CDR3nt: TGCGCCAGCAGCCAAGATCCGGCTGGGGCCAACGTCCTGACTTTC